The 32 T cell receptor beta chains presented below share a single source sample, sequenced in a study of response to subunit inactivated influenza vaccine. One entry per CDR3 protein, called by TCRdb with MiXCR from the RT-PCR reads. The sample includes approximately 290,000 distinct CDR3 sequences, about 20% of them seen just once. The material sequenced was PBMCs from blood, taken approximately 20 months after vaccination. These receptors all stem from a man aged 50 to 69 who received an inactivated influenza vaccine.

This clonotype was seen many times. This chain uses TRBV15 with TRBJ1-2; D is unclear. This CDR3 is built from 15 residues. The germline V and J ends were trimmed by 2 bases and 4 bases, with 14 bases remaining between them. Looked up from germline, CDR1 is LNHNV and CDR2 is YYDKDF (reference sequence). The DNA of the CDR3 is TGTGCCACCAGCAGATTAGTTAGTGGGATCTATGGCTACACCTTC. Its translation is CATSRLVSGIYGYTF.

V gene TRBV13 combines with J gene TRBJ1-4, with TRBD1 identical over 8 bases. The V and J ends lost 3 bases and 7 bases, in that order; junction bases with no gene match: 10. The CDR3 is 16 residues long. CDR1 and CDR2 (germline): PRHDT, FYEKMQ (reference sequence). The CDR3 loop is CASSLRTGGYGEKLFF. CDR3 DNA sequence: TGTGCCAGCAGCTTGAGAACAGGGGGGTACGGTGAAAAACTGTTTTTT. Based on the CDR3 plus reference TRBV13 and TRBJ1-4, the full variable domain is AAGVIQSPRHLIKEKRETATLKCYPIPRHDTVYWYQQGPGQDPQFLISFYEKMQSDKGSIPDRFSAQQFSDYHSELNMSSLELGDSALYFCASSLRTGGYGEKLFFGSGTQLSVL.

This clonotype occurred a few times. This chain uses TRBV6-5 with TRBJ1-4; no reliable D call. V was clipped by 4 bases and J by 7 bases, with 13 bases between them. Looked up from germline, CDR1 is MNHEY and CDR2 is SVGAGI. The CDR3 totals 14 residues. The CDR3 nucleotides are TGTGCCAGCAGTTCCCCTACGGCGGGTGAAAAACTGTTTTTT. Protein product: CASSSPTAGEKLFF.

In its sample, this clonotype was seen a few times. J is TRBJ2-1 and V is TRBV18, with D unclear. The germline V and J ends were trimmed by 4 bases and 6 bases, with 7 bases remaining between them. Germline CDR1 reads KGHSH; CDR2 reads LQKENI. The CDR3 runs 12 residues. The CDR3: CASSHQFNEQFF. CDR3 nucleotides: TGTGCCAGCTCACATCAGTTCAATGAGCAGTTCTTC. Variable domain in full (rest from reference TRBV18 and TRBJ2-1): NAGVMQNPRHLVRRRGQEARLRCSPMKGHSHVYWYRQLPEEGLKFMVYLQKENIIDESGMPKERFSAEFPKEGPSILRIQQVVRGDSAAYFCASSHQFNEQFFGPGTRLTVL.

There are many counts of this clonotype. The chain recombines TRBV28 with TRBJ2-1, with 9 bases matching TRBD1. This CDR3 comprises 14 residues. Trimming took 6 bases from V and 5 from J; bases not matched to a gene: 5. Germline CDR1 is MDHEN and CDR2 is SYDVKM. Here the CDR3 reads CASRSGQGNNEQFF. In DNA form, the CDR3 reads TGTGCCAGCAGATCGGGACAGGGTAACAATGAGCAGTTCTTC.

This clonotype was detected ten times or more. The chain employs TRBV27 and TRBJ2-7, with TRBD1 as a possible D gene (5 bases). The CDR3 is 14 amino acids. V lost 8 bases, J lost 2 bases, and 16 bases lay in between. CDR1 MNHEY and CDR2 SMNVEV come from the germline V gene (reference sequence). The CDR3 region is CASSSWGLTYEQYF. As DNA, the CDR3 is TGTGCCAGCTCCTCCTGGGGCCTTACCTACGAGCAGTACTTC.

The J gene is TRBJ2-7, the V gene TRBV12-5; 8 nucleotides line up with TRBD2. With 5 bases clipped from V and 2 bases from J, the junction kept 8 bases outside the gene matches. The CDR3 totals 15 residues. CDR1 LGHNT and CDR2 FRNRAP come from the germline V gene. This CDR3 reads CASGTQQREPYEQYF. CDR3 coding DNA: TGTGCTAGTGGTACCCAACAGCGGGAGCCCTACGAGCAGTACTTC.

Here the CDR3 reads CASSLGGLASHEQYF. The CDR3 DNA is TGTGCCAGCAGCTTAGGGGGACTAGCGAGTCACGAGCAGTACTTC. This rearrangement joins TRBV11-3 to TRBJ2-7, with 10 bases that match TRBD2. V lost 1 base to trimming and J lost 5 bases; unmatched junction nucleotides: 5. The CDR3 is 15 amino acids. Looked up from germline, CDR1 is SGHNT and CDR2 is YENEEA.

V gene TRBV28 combines with J gene TRBJ2-7, with 9 positions matching TRBD1. This CDR3 comprises 15 residues. CDR1 and CDR2 from the germline V gene are MDHEN and SYDVKM. Trimming removed 6 bases from V and 7 bases from J; junction bases left unmatched: 13. CDR3 sequence reads: CASSETGGSLREQYF. DNA of the CDR3: TGTGCCAGCAGCGAAACAGGGGGCTCTCTCCGGGAGCAGTACTTC.

The chain employs TRBV7-2 and TRBJ2-1; 10 bases line up with TRBD1. The CDR3 covers 16 residues. J was trimmed by 6 bases and V by 8 bases; bases with no gene match: 13. Germline V gene lookup returns CDR1 SGHTA and CDR2 FQGNSA. The CDR3 region has the DNA TGTGCCAGCGGACTAAGGCGGGACAGGGGCTCCAATGAGCAGTTCTTC. Protein product: CASGLRRDRGSNEQFF. The whole variable domain, remainder taken from reference TRBV7-2 and TRBJ2-1, is GAGVSQSPSNKVTEKGKDVELRCDPISGHTALYWYRQSLGQGLEFLIYFQGNSAPDKSGLPSDRFSAERTGGSVSTLTIQRTQQEDSAVYLCASGLRRDRGSNEQFFGPGTRLTVL.

The V and J genes are TRBV29-1 and TRBJ1-2, with 7 nucleotides matching TRBD1. Germline V gene lookup returns CDR1 SQVTM and CDR2 ANQGSEA. The CDR3 contains 11 residues. V was pared by 7 bases and J by 4 bases, with 3 bases of the junction left unmatched. The CDR3 reads CSATGFYGYTF. In nucleotides, the CDR3 is TGCAGCGCGACAGGGTTCTATGGCTACACCTTC.

V and J are TRBV7-6 and TRBJ2-2, with 7 bases fitting TRBD2. CDR3 length: 14 amino acids. Unmatched junction bases numbered 6, after V lost 5 bases and J lost 6 bases. CDR1 and CDR2 (germline): SGHVS, FNYEAQ. The CDR3 is CASSATGGAGELFF. CDR3 sequence (DNA): TGTGCCAGCAGCGCCACGGGAGGCGCCGGGGAGCTGTTTTTT.

This clonotype was seen more than once but under ten times. Since a much larger clone is just one base distant, this may be a read error. This rearrangement joins TRBV27 to TRBJ2-2; D is perhaps TRBD1 (6 bases). CDR3 length: 14 amino acids. Per the germline V gene, CDR1 is MNHEY and CDR2 is SMNVEV (reference sequence). Trimming left V 6 bases short and J 1 base short, with 9 bases between. DNA for the CDR3: TGTGCCAGCAGACGGACAGAGAACACCGGGGAGCTGTTTTTT. This sequence encodes CASRRTENTGELFF.

This clonotype was seen a handful of times. The chain employs TRBV29-1 and TRBJ2-5, with 9 bases identical to TRBD2. Trimming took 6 bases from V and 5 from J; bases not matched to a gene: 7. The CDR3 length is 13 residues. Germline CDR1 and CDR2: SQVTM and ANQGSEA. CDR3 nucleotide sequence: TGCAGCGTGGCAGGACTAGCGAGCGAGACCCAGTACTTC. Protein product: CSVAGLASETQYF.

The rearrangement links TRBV5-1 to TRBJ1-4, with D perhaps TRBD1 (6 bases). Germline assignment: CDR1 SGHRS and CDR2 YFSETQ. The CDR3 spans 16 residues. Trimming pared 4 bases from V and 7 bases from J, leaving 20 bases between. The CDR3 region has the DNA TGCGCCAGCAGCGTAGGAGCTCAGGGGTGGGGTGAAAAACTGTTTTTT. Translation gives CASSVGAQGWGEKLFF.

This clonotype came up a few times. V is TRBV12-3 or TRBV12-4 and J is TRBJ2-2, with TRBD1 matching 7 bases. With V trimmed by 5 bases and J by 7 bases, 7 bases remained unmatched. The CDR3 consists of 14 residues. The CDR3 region is CASSLRDRDGELFF. The CDR3 nucleotides read TGTGCCAGCAGTCTCCGGGACAGAGACGGGGAGCTGTTTTTT.

This clonotype was picked up a small number of times. The CDR3 DNA sequence: TGTGCCACCAGCAGAGATCGCACACAAGAGACCCAGTACTTC. This codes for CATSRDRTQETQYF. V usage is TRBV15 and J usage is TRBJ2-5; the D is unclear. This CDR3 has 14 amino acids. The V end lost 0 bases, the J end lost 2 bases, and 7 bases lay between the germline ends. In germline, CDR1 is LNHNV, CDR2 YYDKDF (reference sequence).

This chain joins TRBV11-1 and TRBJ2-1; D may be TRBD2 (6 bases). The CDR3 extends over 18 amino acids. With 4 bases removed from V and 2 bases from J, the gap between germline ends came to 21 bases. Germline-derived CDR1 and CDR2 are SGHAT and FQDESV (reference sequence). This CDR3 reads CASSSHRDWVFTYNEQFF. DNA for the CDR3: TGTGCCAGCAGCTCTCACCGGGACTGGGTTTTCACCTACAATGAGCAGTTCTTC.

The chain employs TRBV30 and TRBJ1-1; D call uncertain. CDR1 is GTSNPN, CDR2 SVGIG, per germline (reference sequence). There are 14 residues in the CDR3. Trimming left V 3 bases short and J 2 bases short, with 13 bases between. For the CDR3, the DNA is TGTGCCTGGAGAAGCGTAGGCGTCAACACTGAAGCTTTCTTT. Translated: CAWRSVGVNTEAFF.

V and J are TRBV20-1 and TRBJ1-2, with D uncertain. The CDR3 sequence is 10 residues long. V was clipped by 0 bases and J by 7 bases, with 3 bases between them. Germline assignment: CDR1 DFQATT and CDR2 SNEGSKA (reference sequence). Here the CDR3 reads CSAREGGYTF. The CDR3 nucleotides read TGCAGTGCTAGAGAGGGTGGCTACACCTTC.

This clonotype is a singleton in its sample. A single base separates this from a much larger clone, so it may be a read error. The chain employs TRBV12-3 or TRBV12-4 and TRBJ2-3; TRBD1 matches 7 bases. This CDR3 contains 18 residues. CDR3 DNA: TGTACCAGCAGCCCAGCGTGGGGGACAGAGGAGCGCACAGATACGCAGTATTTT. This sequence encodes CTSSPAWGTEERTDTQYF.

The J gene is TRBJ2-3, the V gene TRBV30; TRBD2 agrees at 7 bases. J gave up 11 bases and V 2 bases, and 4 bases lay outside the gene matches. This CDR3 region has 11 residues. The germline CDR1 and CDR2 sequences are GTSNPN and SVGIG (reference sequence). As DNA, the CDR3 is TGTGCCTGGAGTCTCACTAGCGTGCAGTATTTT. Its translation: CAWSLTSVQYF. Full variable domain (outside the CDR3, taken from reference TRBV30 and TRBJ2-3): SQTIHQWPATLVQPVGSPLSLECTVEGTSNPNLYWYRQAAGRGLQLLFYSVGIGQISSEVPQNLSASRPQDRQFILSSKKLLLSDSGFYLCAWSLTSVQYFGPGTRLTVL.

The chain recombines TRBV20-1 with TRBJ1-6; D uncertain. In germline, CDR1 is DFQATT, CDR2 SNEGSKA (reference sequence). The length of the CDR3 is 13 residues. Trimming shortened V by 4 bases and J by 7 bases, and 11 bases separated the two germline ends. This CDR3 is CSATQVRNSPLHF. CDR3 in DNA: TGCAGTGCTACCCAGGTCCGGAATTCACCCCTCCACTTT.

This clonotype appeared a few times. The chain recombines TRBV5-1 with TRBJ2-3, with a weak D call TRBD2 (5 bases). V gave up 4 bases and J gave up 4 bases, with 13 bases separating them. Germline assignment: CDR1 SGHRS and CDR2 YFSETQ. This CDR3 has 14 residues. The CDR3 bases are TGCGCCAGCAGCCCGTTTCAGGAGGCAGATACGCAGTATTTT. It specifies CASSPFQEADTQYF.

A few counts support this clonotype. The chain is built from TRBV29-1 and TRBJ2-2; D is unclear. Germline lookup yields CDR1 SQVTM and CDR2 ANQGSEA. Trimming cost V 5 bases and J 0 bases, with 10 bases left between them. The CDR3 sequence is 14 residues long. CDR3 loop: CSVLRNANTGELFF. The CDR3 DNA reads TGCAGCGTTCTGCGGAATGCGAACACCGGGGAGCTGTTTTTT.

In its sample, this clonotype was seen a few times. The chain links TRBV7-2 to TRBJ1-2; 7 bases are a match to TRBD1. Germline V CDR1 and CDR2: SGHTA, FQGNSA. With 5 bases clipped from V and 6 bases from J, the junction kept 9 bases outside the gene matches. The CDR3 spans 14 residues. This CDR3 is CASSPQGGRDGYTF. Written as DNA, the CDR3 is TGTGCCAGCAGCCCCCAGGGGGGGCGAGATGGCTACACCTTC.

The table lists this clonotype with a few counts. The CDR3: CASSLVWGRGQPQHF. The DNA for the CDR3 is TGTGCCAGCAGCTTAGTCTGGGGGCGCGGGCAGCCCCAGCATTTT. This rearrangement joins TRBV7-2 to TRBJ1-5, with D perhaps TRBD1 (6 bases). V was trimmed by 1 base and J by 7 bases, leaving 14 bases between them. The CDR3 sequence is 15 residues long. Germline V gene lookup returns CDR1 SGHTA and CDR2 FQGNSA.

This clonotype has more than one count but fewer than ten. The chain joins TRBV6-1 to TRBJ1-1; 7 bases align to TRBD1. V shed 5 bases, J shed 0 bases, and the junction held 9 bases outside the gene matches. The CDR3 runs 16 residues. Germline V lookup: CDR1 MNHNS, CDR2 SASEGT. The CDR3 bases are TGTGCCAGCAGTCCAACCCACAGGGGTCTGAACACTGAAGCTTTCTTT. This encodes CASSPTHRGLNTEAFF.

V and J are TRBV15 and TRBJ2-7; the D is unclear. V was cut by 3 bases and J by 0 bases, with 15 bases left in between. CDR1 LNHNV and CDR2 YYDKDF come from the germline V gene (reference sequence). CDR3 length: 16 residues. CDR3 in DNA: TGTGCCACCAGCAGTCCCGGACGGATCAGCTCCTACGAGCAGTACTTC. Translated: CATSSPGRISSYEQYF.

The CDR3 DNA follows: TGCGCCAGCAGCCTGGGACAGTTCCAAGAGACCCAGTACTTC. This encodes CASSLGQFQETQYF. V is TRBV5-1 and J is TRBJ2-5; 7 bases map to TRBD1. Germline V gene data show CDR1 as SGHRS and CDR2 as YFSETQ. V trimming: 4 bases; J trimming: 1 base; junction bases outside the gene matches: 4. This CDR3 contains 14 residues.

This chain links TRBV29-1 with TRBJ1-3; tentatively, D is TRBD1 (6 bases). Germline CDR1 is SQVTM and CDR2 is ANQGSEA. The CDR3 is 14 amino acids. The V end lost 7 bases, the J end lost 4 bases, and 17 bases lay between the germline ends. The CDR3 DNA follows: TGCAGCGCGGGCCTGGGGGCGTCGGGAAACACCATATATTTT. As protein: CSAGLGASGNTIYF.

This chain links TRBV20-1 with TRBJ2-5, with TRBD2 as a possible D gene (5 bases). CDR1 is DFQATT, CDR2 SNEGSKA, per germline (reference sequence). Trimming took off 2 bases at V and 3 bases at J, with 7 bases between the two ends. The CDR3 consists of 12 residues. This CDR3 is CSARFGKETQYF. The CDR3 DNA sequence: TGCAGTGCTAGATTCGGGAAAGAGACCCAGTACTTC.